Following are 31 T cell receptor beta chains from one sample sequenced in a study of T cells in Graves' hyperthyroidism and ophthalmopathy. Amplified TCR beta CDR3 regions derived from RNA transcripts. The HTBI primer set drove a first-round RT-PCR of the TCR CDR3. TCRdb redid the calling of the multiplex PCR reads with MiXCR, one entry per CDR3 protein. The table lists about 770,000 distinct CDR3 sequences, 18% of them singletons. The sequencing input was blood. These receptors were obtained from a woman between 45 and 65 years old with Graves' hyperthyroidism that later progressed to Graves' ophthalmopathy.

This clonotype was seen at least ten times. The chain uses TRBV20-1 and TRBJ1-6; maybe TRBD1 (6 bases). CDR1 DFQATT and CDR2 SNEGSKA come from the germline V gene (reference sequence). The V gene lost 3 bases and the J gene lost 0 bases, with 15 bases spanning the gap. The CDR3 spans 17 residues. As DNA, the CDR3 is TGCAGTGCTAGCCATCGGGACATCTACTCCTATAATTCACCCCTCCACTTT. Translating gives CSASHRDIYSYNSPLHF.

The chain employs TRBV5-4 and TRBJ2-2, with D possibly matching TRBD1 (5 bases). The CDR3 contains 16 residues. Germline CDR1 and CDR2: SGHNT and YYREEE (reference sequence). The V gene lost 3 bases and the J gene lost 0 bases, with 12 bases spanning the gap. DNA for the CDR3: TGTGCCAGCAGCTCAGGGCGACGAGCGAACACCGGGGAGCTGTTTTTT. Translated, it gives CASSSGRRANTGELFF.

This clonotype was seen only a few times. The CDR3 protein is CASSEVLKGSTNTGELFF. The CDR3 bases are TGTGCCAGCAGTGAAGTTCTTAAGGGATCCACGAACACCGGGGAGCTGTTTTTT. V gene TRBV6-4 combines with J gene TRBJ2-2; D is unresolved. CDR3 length: 18 amino acids. CDR1 is MRHNA and CDR2 is SNTAGT in the germline V gene. The V gene lost 3 bases and the J gene lost 0 bases, with 17 bases spanning the gap.

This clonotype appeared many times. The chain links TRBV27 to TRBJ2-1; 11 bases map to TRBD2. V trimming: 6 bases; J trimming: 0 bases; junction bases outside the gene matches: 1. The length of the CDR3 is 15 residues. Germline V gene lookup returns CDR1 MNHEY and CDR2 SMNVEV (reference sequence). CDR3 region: CASRLAGGSYNEQFF. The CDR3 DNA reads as TGTGCCAGCAGGCTAGCGGGGGGCTCCTACAATGAGCAGTTCTTC.

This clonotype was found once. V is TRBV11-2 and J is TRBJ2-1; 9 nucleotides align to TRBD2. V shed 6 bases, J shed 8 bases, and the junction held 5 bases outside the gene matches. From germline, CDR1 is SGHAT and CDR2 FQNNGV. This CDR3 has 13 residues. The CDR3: CASRRTSVDEQFF. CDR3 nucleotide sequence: TGTGCCAGCAGGAGGACTAGCGTAGATGAGCAGTTCTTC.

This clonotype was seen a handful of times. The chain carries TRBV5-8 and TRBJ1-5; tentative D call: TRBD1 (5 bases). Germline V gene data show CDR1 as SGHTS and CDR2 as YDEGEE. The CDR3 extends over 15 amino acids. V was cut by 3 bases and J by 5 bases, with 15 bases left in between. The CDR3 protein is CASSSPGRGHQPQHF. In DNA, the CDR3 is TGTGCCAGCAGCTCTCCGGGACGGGGCCATCAGCCCCAGCATTTT. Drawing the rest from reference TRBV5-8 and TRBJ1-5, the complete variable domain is EAGVTQSPTHLIKTRGQQATLRCSPISGHTSVYWYQQALGLGLQFLLWYDEGEERNRGNFPPRFSGRQFPNYSSELNVNALELEDSALYLCASSSPGRGHQPQHFGDGTRLSIL.

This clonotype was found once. DNA for the CDR3: TGCAGTGCTAGCGGGACAGGGGTATCACCCCTCCACTTT. Its protein product is CSASGTGVSPLHF. The V and J genes are TRBV20-1 and TRBJ1-6, with 10 nucleotides matching TRBD1. The CDR3 length is 13 residues. CDR1 is DFQATT, CDR2 SNEGSKA, per germline (reference sequence). With 3 bases clipped from V and 10 bases from J, the junction kept 3 bases outside the gene matches.

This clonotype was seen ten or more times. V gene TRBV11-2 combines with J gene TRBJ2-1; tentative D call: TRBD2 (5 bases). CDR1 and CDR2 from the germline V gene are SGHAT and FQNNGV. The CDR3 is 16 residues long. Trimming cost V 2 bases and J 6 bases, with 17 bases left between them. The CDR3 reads CASSLQVGVWGNEQFF. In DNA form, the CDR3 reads TGTGCCAGCAGCTTACAGGTGGGAGTATGGGGCAATGAGCAGTTCTTC.

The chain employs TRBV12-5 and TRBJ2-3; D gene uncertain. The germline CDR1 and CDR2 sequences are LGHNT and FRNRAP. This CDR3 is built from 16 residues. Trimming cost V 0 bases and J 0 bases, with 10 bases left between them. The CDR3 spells CASGLVSAASTDTQYF. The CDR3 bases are TGTGCTAGTGGTTTGGTATCGGCGGCTAGCACAGATACGCAGTATTTT.

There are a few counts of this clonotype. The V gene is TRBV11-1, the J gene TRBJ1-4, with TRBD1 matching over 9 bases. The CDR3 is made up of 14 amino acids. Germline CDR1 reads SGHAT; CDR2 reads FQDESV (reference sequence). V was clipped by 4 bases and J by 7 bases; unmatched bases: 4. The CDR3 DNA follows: TGTGCCAGCAGCTCGGACAGGGGCGGTGAAAAACTGTTTTTT. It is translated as CASSSDRGGEKLFF. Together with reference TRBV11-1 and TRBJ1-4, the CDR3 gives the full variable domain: EAEVAQSPRYKITEKSQAVAFWCDPISGHATLYWYRQILGQGPELLVQFQDESVVDDSQLPKDRFSAERLKGVDSTLKIQPAELGDSAMYLCASSSDRGGEKLFFGSGTQLSVL.

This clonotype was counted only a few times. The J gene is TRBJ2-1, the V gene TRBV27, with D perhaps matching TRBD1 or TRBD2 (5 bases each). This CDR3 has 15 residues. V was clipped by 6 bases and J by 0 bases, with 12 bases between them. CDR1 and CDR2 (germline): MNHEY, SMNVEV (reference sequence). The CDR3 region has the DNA TGTGCCAGCAGCGCCGGGGCGGGCTCCTACAATGAGCAGTTCTTC. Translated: CASSAGAGSYNEQFF.

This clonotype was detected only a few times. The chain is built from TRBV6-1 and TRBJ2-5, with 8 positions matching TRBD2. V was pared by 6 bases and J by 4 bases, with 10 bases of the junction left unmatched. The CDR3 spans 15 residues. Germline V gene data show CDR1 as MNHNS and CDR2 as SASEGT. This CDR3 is CASRTGGGPGETQYF. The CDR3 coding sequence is TGTGCCAGCAGGACGGGGGGGGGGCCAGGAGAGACCCAGTACTTC.

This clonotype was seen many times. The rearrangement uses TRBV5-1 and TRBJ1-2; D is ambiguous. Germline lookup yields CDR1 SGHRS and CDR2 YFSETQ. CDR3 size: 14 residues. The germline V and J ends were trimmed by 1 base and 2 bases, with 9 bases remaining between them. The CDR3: CASSLQTTNYGYTF. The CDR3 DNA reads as TGCGCCAGCAGCTTGCAGACAACAAACTATGGCTACACCTTC.

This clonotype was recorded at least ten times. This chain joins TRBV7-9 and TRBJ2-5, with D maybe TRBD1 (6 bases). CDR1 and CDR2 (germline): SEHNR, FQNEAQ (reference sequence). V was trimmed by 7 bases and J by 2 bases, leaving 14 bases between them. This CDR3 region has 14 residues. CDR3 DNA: TGTGCCAGCACCCATTGGGACAAACAAGAGACCCAGTACTTC. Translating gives CASTHWDKQETQYF.

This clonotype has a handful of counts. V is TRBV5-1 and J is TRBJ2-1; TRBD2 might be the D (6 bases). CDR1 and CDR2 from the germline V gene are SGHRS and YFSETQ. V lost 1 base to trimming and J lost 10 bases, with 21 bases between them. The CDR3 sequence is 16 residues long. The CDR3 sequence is CASSLIRHNSGEEQFF. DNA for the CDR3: TGCGCCAGCAGCTTGATTCGACATAACTCGGGGGAGGAGCAGTTCTTC.

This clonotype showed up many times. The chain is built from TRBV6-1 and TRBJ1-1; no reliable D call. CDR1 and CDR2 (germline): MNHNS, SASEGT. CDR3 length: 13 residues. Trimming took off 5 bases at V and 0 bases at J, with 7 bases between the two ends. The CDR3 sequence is CASSRELNTEAFF. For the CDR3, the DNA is TGTGCCAGCAGTAGGGAGTTGAACACTGAAGCTTTCTTT.

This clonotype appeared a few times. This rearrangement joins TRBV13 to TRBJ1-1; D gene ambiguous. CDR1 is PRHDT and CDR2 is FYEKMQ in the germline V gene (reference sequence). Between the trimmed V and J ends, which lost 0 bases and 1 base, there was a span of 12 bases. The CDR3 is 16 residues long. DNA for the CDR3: TGTGCCAGCAGCTTAGGTTTTGCAGATGCGAACACTGAAGCTTTCTTT. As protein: CASSLGFADANTEAFF.

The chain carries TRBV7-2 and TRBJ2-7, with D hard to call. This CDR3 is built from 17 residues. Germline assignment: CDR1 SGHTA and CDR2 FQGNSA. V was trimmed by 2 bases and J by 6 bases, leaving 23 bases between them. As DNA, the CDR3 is TGTGCCAGCAGCTTATCCTTGTTGGGGAATCCCATCGGCGAGCAGTACTTC. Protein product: CASSLSLLGNPIGEQYF.

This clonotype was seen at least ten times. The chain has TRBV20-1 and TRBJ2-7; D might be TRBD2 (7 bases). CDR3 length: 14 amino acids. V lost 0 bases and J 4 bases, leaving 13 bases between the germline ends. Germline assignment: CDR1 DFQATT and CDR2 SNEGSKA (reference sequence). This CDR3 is CSARDTGGWYEQYF. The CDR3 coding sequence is TGCAGTGCTAGAGATACGGGGGGCTGGTACGAGCAGTACTTC.

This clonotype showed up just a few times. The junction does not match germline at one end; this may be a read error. CDR3 nucleotides: TGCGGTGCTAGAGATTCATCCCGCGGGTCCTACAATGAGCAGTTCTTC. Translated: CGARDSSRGSYNEQFF. V gene TRBV20-1 combines with J gene TRBJ2-1, with D perhaps TRBD2 (5 bases). The germline V gene encodes CDR1 DFQATT and CDR2 SNEGSKA (reference sequence). This CDR3 is built from 16 residues.

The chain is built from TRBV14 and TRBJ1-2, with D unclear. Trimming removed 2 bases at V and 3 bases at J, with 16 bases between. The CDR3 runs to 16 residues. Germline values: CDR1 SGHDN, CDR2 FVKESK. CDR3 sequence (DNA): TGTGCCAGCAGCCAATTTTCAGGATTTAGGGACTATGGCTACACCTTC. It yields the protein CASSQFSGFRDYGYTF.

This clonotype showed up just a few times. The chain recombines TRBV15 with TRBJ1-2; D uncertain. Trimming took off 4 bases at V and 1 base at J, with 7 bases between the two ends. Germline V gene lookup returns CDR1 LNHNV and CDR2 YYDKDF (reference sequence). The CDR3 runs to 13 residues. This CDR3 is CATSTQVNYGYTF. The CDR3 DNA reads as TGTGCCACCAGCACCCAGGTTAACTATGGCTACACCTTC.

This CDR3 reads CASTLRAENTEAFF. Written as DNA, the CDR3 is TGTGCCAGCACTCTCAGGGCTGAAAACACTGAAGCTTTCTTT. This rearrangement joins TRBV27 to TRBJ1-1, with D perhaps TRBD1 (5 bases). V was clipped by 7 bases and J by 2 bases, with 14 bases between them. The CDR3 has 14 residues. Germline values: CDR1 MNHEY, CDR2 SMNVEV (reference sequence).

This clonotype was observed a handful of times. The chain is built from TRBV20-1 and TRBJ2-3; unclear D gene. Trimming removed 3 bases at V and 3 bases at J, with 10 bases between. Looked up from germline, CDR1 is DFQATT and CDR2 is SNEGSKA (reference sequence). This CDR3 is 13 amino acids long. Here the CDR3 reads CSASLTSTDTQYF. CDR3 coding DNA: TGCAGTGCTAGTCTGACTTCAACAGATACGCAGTATTTT.

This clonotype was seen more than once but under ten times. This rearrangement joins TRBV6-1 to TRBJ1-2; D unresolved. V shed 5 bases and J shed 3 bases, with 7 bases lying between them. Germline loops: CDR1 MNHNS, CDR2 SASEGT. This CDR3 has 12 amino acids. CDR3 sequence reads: CASSRKDYGYTF. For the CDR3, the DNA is TGTGCCAGCAGTAGGAAGGACTATGGCTACACCTTC.

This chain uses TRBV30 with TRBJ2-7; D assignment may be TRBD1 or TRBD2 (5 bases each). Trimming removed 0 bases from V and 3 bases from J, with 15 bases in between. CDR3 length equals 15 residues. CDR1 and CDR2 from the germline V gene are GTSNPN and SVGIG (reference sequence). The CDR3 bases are TGTGCCTGGAGTGTTGAGGGGAGCCGGTTCTACGAGCAGTACTTC. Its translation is CAWSVEGSRFYEQYF.

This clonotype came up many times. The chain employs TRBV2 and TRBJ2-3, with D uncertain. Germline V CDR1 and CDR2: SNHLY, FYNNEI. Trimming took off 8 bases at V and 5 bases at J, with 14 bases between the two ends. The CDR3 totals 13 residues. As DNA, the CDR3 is TGTGCCAGCGCCCGACGCGGACGAGATACGCAGTATTTT. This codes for CASARRGRDTQYF.

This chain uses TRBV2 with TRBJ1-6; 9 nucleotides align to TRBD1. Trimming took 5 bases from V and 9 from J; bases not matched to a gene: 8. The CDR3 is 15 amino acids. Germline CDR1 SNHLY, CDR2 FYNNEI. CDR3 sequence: CASSTSGTGSSPLHF. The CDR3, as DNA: TGTGCCAGCAGTACCTCCGGGACAGGGAGTTCACCCCTCCACTTT.

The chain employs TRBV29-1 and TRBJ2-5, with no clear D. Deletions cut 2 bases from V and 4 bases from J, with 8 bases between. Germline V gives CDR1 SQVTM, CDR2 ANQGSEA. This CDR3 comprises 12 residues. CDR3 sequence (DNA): TGCAGCGTTGAAATTATGGGAGAGACCCAGTACTTC. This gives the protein CSVEIMGETQYF.

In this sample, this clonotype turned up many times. The CDR3 DNA reads TGCGCCAGCAGCTTGGCCGCAGGGGCGAACACCGGGGAGCTGTTTTTT. Protein product: CASSLAAGANTGELFF. The chain employs TRBV5-1 and TRBJ2-2; a weak D match, TRBD1 (6 bases). Trimming took 0 bases from V and 0 from J, leaving 9 bases between them. The CDR3 spans 16 residues. Germline V lookup: CDR1 SGHRS, CDR2 YFSETQ.

The DNA of the CDR3 is TGTGCCAGCGGGGCAGGGGGGATTTATGGGGCCAACGTCCTGACTTTC. Translated, it gives CASGAGGIYGANVLTF. The gene calls are TRBV4-2 and TRBJ2-6; D might be TRBD1 (7 bases). Trimming took 8 bases from V and 3 from J, leaving 17 bases between them. There are 16 residues in the CDR3. Per germline, CDR1 LGHNA and CDR2 YNFKEQ.